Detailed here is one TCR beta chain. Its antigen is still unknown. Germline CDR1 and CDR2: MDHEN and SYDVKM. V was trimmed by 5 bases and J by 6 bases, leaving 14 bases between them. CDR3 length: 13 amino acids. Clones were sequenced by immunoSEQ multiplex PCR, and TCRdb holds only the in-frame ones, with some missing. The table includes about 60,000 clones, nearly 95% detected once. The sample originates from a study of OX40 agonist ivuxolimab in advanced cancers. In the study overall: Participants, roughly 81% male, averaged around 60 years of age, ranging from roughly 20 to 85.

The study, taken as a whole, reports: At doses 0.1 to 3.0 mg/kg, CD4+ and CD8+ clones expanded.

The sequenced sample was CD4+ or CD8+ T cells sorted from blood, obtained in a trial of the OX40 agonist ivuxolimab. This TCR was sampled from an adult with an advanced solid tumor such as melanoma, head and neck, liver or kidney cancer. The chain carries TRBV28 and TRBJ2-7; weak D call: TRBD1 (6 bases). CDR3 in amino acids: CASSHLQGSEQYF. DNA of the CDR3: TGTGCCAGCAGTCACCTACAGGGCAGCGAGCAGTACTTC.